A single sample gave rise to the 19 T cell receptor beta chains below, sequenced in a study of neurological immune-mediated disorders. TCRdb used MiXCR to reprocess the 5' RACE reads, holding one entry per CDR3 protein. This repertoire shows 84,000 or so distinct CDR3 sequences, roughly an eighth found once; its top ten account for 5%. As for time point: longitudinal time-point 2. The sequencing input was PBMCs. The receptors stem from a female donor with HTLV-1-associated myelopathy (HAM/TSP).

To note about this clonotype: This may come from a read error, since a much larger clone is one base off. V gene TRBV5-6 combines with J gene TRBJ2-4; D is uncertain. Germline V gene lookup returns CDR1 SGHDT and CDR2 YYEEEE. The V and J ends lost 0 bases and 2 bases respectively, with 12 bases between them. The CDR3 has 16 amino acids. The CDR3 region is CASSLDTTLTKNIQYF. The CDR3, as DNA: TGTGCCAGCAGCTTGGACACTACCCTAACCAAAAACATTCAGTACTTC.

At least ten counts were recorded for this clonotype. CDR3 nucleotides: TGTGCCAGCAGCTTACCGACAAGTGGTGGCTACACCTTC. Protein product: CASSLPTSGGYTF. The chain recombines TRBV7-9 with TRBJ1-2; D not resolved. Germline CDR1 is SEHNR and CDR2 is FQNEAQ (reference sequence). The CDR3 length is 13 residues. V dropped 2 bases and J dropped 7 bases, with 11 bases sitting between them.

The chain couples TRBV6-2 or TRBV6-3 to TRBJ1-2; 12 bases align to TRBD1. There are 15 residues in the CDR3. The V gene's germline CDR1 is MNHEY and CDR2 SVGEGT. Trimming took 7 bases from V and 8 from J; bases not matched to a gene: 11. CDR3 sequence: CASKLVGTGGQGYTF. The CDR3 DNA is TGTGCCAGCAAACTCGTCGGGACAGGGGGCCAAGGCTACACCTTC.

The chain joins TRBV20-1 to TRBJ2-5, with 7 bases matching TRBD2. CDR1 and CDR2 from the germline V gene are DFQATT and SNEGSKA (reference sequence). Germline trimming cut 5 bases from V and 5 bases from J; bases unmatched to any gene: 8. This CDR3 contains 13 residues. CDR3 loop: CSAPQRGIETQYF. The DNA for the CDR3 is TGCAGTGCTCCTCAGCGGGGTATCGAGACCCAGTACTTC.

In this sample, this clonotype turned up many times. The rearrangement joins TRBV24-1 to TRBJ2-2, with TRBD2 matching over 7 bases. CDR1 is KGHDR and CDR2 is SFDVKD in the germline V gene. This CDR3 region has 13 residues. V shed 5 bases, J shed 5 bases, and the junction held 1 base outside the gene matches. The CDR3 region has the DNA TGTGCCACCAGTGCGCGGGAGACCGGGGAGCTGTTTTTT. Residues: CATSARETGELFF.

This clonotype has at least ten counts. The DNA of the CDR3 is TGCAGCGTCTGCCCCCGACTAGCCTTAACACGCGTTTCGTTCAACGAGCAGTACTTC. Translated: CSVCPRLALTRVSFNEQYF. The rearrangement joins TRBV29-1 to TRBJ2-7, with TRBD2 matching 7 bases. The junction had 28 bases not matched to a gene; V was cut back by 6 bases and J by 5 bases. Germline assignment: CDR1 SQVTM and CDR2 ANQGSEA. The CDR3 contains 19 residues.

This clonotype was detected ten times or more. The J gene is TRBJ2-1, the V gene TRBV12-3 or TRBV12-4; D gene ambiguous. V was trimmed by 10 bases and J by 7 bases, leaving 20 bases between them. The length of the CDR3 is 14 residues. CDR3 sequence: CAIWETHCSNEQFF. The CDR3 DNA reads TGTGCCATCTGGGAAACTCACTGCTCAAATGAGCAGTTCTTC.

This chain joins TRBV30 and TRBJ2-5; the D is unclear. CDR3 length equals 11 residues. V dropped 5 bases and J dropped 6 bases, with 10 bases sitting between them. Germline CDR1 reads GTSNPN; CDR2 reads SVGIG (reference sequence). CDR3 sequence: CAWARPKTQYF. The CDR3 coding sequence is TGTGCCTGGGCCCGTCCGAAGACCCAGTACTTC.

On this clonotype itself: One end of the junction is discordant with germline, which a read error may explain. The rearrangement joins TRBV6-6 to TRBJ2-3, with no clear D. The CDR3 covers 11 residues. CDR1 is MNHNY and CDR2 is SVGAGI in the germline V gene (reference sequence). CDR3 sequence reads: CASSFTDSQYF. CDR3 bases: TGTGCCAGCAGTTTCACAGATTCGCAGTATTTT.

This clonotype was detected many times. The V and J genes are TRBV28 and TRBJ2-1, with D maybe TRBD2 (7 bases). The germline V gene has CDR1 MDHEN and CDR2 SYDVKM. The length of the CDR3 is 15 residues. Deletions cut 6 bases from V and 3 bases from J, with 15 bases between. In DNA form, the CDR3 reads TGTGCCAGCAGAACGGCGGGGGCGATCTACAATGAGCAGTTCTTC. It translates to CASRTAGAIYNEQFF.

The sample holds many counts of this clonotype. The rearrangement links TRBV7-9 to TRBJ2-7; TRBD1 matches 10 bases. Per the germline V gene, CDR1 is SEHNR and CDR2 is FQNEAQ (reference sequence). This CDR3 has 16 amino acids. V was clipped by 2 bases and J by 3 bases; unmatched bases: 7. The CDR3 loop reads CASSLLRDRGYYEQYF. The CDR3, as DNA: TGTGCCAGCAGCTTACTACGGGACAGGGGTTACTACGAGCAGTACTTC.

This clonotype was observed many times. This chain links TRBV6-5 with TRBJ1-5; D might be TRBD1 (6 bases). This CDR3 is 14 amino acids long. The germline CDR1 and CDR2 sequences are MNHEY and SVGAGI. Trimming stripped 6 bases from V and 4 bases from J, with 13 bases between. Written as DNA, the CDR3 is TGTGCCAGCAGACGCACAGGGATTAATCAGCCCCAGCATTTT. As protein: CASRRTGINQPQHF.

The V call is TRBV20-1, the J call TRBJ2-3; 12 bases line up with TRBD2. J lost 6 bases, V lost 7 bases, and 5 bases had no gene match. CDR1 is DFQATT, CDR2 SNEGSKA, per germline (reference sequence). The CDR3 has 13 residues. The CDR3 sequence: CSVGTSGWDTQYF. The DNA for the CDR3 is TGCAGTGTGGGGACTAGCGGGTGGGATACGCAGTATTTT.

This clonotype has ten or more counts. The chain carries TRBV10-3 and TRBJ1-3; the match to TRBD1 covers 7 bases. V dropped 4 bases and J dropped 13; count of bases not matched to a gene: 19. The CDR3 has 16 residues. Looked up from germline, CDR1 is ENHRY and CDR2 is SYGVKD. The CDR3 nucleotides are TGTGCCATCAGTGCGCTCGAGGAACCGGGACGGACAGGAATATATTTT. It specifies CAISALEEPGRTGIYF.

This clonotype has at least ten counts. CDR3 protein: CASRVDIANTGELFF. As DNA, the CDR3 is TGCGCCAGCAGGGTGGATATCGCGAACACCGGGGAGCTGTTTTTT. The rearrangement links TRBV5-1 to TRBJ2-2; D call uncertain. Germline CDR1 is SGHRS and CDR2 is YFSETQ. The CDR3 totals 15 residues. The V end was cut by 5 bases, the J end by 0 bases, with 11 bases between. The full variable domain, completed using reference TRBV5-1 and TRBJ2-2, is KAGVTQTPRYLIKTRGQQVTLSCSPISGHRSVSWYQQTPGQGLQFLFEYFSETQRNKGNFPGRFSGRQFSNSRSEMNVSTLELGDSALYLCASRVDIANTGELFFGEGSRLTVL.

There are many counts of this clonotype. CDR3 coding DNA: TGCGCCAGCAGCTTGGCCCCCGCAGGGGGGGCTGGTGAAAAACTGTTTTTT. Amino acids: CASSLAPAGGAGEKLFF. This chain connects TRBV5-1 to TRBJ1-4, with 7 bases that match TRBD1. The CDR3 extends over 17 amino acids. J was trimmed by 7 bases and V by 0 bases; bases with no gene match: 12. The germline CDR1 and CDR2 sequences are SGHRS and YFSETQ. Full variable domain (missing parts from reference TRBV5-1 and TRBJ1-4): KAGVTQTPRYLIKTRGQQVTLSCSPISGHRSVSWYQQTPGQGLQFLFEYFSETQRNKGNFPGRFSGRQFSNSRSEMNVSTLELGDSALYLCASSLAPAGGAGEKLFFGSGTQLSVL.

At least ten counts were recorded for this clonotype. This rearrangement joins TRBV27 to TRBJ2-5; TRBD1 matches 7 bases. The J segment lost 0 bases and the V segment lost 3 bases, leaving 4 bases of the junction unmatched. CDR3 size: 15 residues. The germline V gene encodes CDR1 MNHEY and CDR2 SMNVEV (reference sequence). The CDR3 loop is CASSFGRGYQETQYF. DNA of the CDR3: TGTGCCAGCAGTTTCGGCAGGGGGTACCAAGAGACCCAGTACTTC.

Many counts were recorded for this clonotype. The rearrangement joins TRBV5-1 to TRBJ2-7; D ambiguous. The V end lost 5 bases, the J end lost 4 bases, and 13 bases lay between the germline ends. The CDR3 is made up of 13 amino acids. CDR1 SGHRS and CDR2 YFSETQ come from the germline V gene. In DNA, the CDR3 is TGCGCCAGCAGTTCCAATTGGGATTACGAGCAGTACTTC. Protein product: CASSSNWDYEQYF.

This clonotype has just a few counts. The V call is TRBV5-1, the J call TRBJ2-3, with D perhaps given as TRBD1 or TRBD2 (5 bases each). This CDR3 is built from 16 residues. V lost 1 base and J 5 bases, leaving 17 bases between the germline ends. Per the germline V gene, CDR1 is SGHRS and CDR2 is YFSETQ. CDR3 loop: CASSLNSGSAGDTQYF. The CDR3 DNA reads as TGCGCCAGCAGCTTGAACTCAGGGTCGGCGGGAGATACGCAGTATTTT.